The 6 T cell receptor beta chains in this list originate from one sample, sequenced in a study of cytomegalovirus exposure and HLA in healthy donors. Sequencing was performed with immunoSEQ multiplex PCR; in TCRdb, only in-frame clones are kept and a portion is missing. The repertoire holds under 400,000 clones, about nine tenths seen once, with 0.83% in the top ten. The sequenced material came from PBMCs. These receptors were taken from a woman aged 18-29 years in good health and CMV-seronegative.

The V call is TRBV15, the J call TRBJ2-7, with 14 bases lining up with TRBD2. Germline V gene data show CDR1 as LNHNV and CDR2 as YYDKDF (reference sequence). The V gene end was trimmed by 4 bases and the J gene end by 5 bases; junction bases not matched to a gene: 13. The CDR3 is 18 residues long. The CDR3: CATSIPGTSGRRGHEQYF. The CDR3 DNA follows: TGTGCCACCAGCATTCCTGGGACTAGCGGGAGACGGGGGCACGAGCAGTACTTC.

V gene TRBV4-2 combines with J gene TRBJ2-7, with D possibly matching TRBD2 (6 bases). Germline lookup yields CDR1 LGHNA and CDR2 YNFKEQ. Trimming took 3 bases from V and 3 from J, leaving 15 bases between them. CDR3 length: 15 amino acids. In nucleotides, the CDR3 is TGTGCCAGCAGCCAGGGCCGGGACTCATACTACGAGCAGTACTTC. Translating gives CASSQGRDSYYEQYF.

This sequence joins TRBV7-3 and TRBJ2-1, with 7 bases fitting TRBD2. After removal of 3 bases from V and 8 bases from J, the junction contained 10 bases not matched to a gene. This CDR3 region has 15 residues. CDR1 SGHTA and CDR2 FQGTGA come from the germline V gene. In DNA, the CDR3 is TGTGCCAGCAGCTTTTCGGCGGGAGTGGTGGATGAGCAGTTCTTC. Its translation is CASSFSAGVVDEQFF.

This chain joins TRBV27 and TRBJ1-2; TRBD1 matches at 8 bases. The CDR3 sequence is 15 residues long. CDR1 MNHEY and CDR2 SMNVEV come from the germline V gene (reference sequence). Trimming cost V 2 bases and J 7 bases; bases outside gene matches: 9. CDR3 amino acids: CASSLVDRVDIGYTF. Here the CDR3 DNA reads TGTGCCAGCAGTTTAGTGGACAGGGTAGATATTGGCTACACCTTC.

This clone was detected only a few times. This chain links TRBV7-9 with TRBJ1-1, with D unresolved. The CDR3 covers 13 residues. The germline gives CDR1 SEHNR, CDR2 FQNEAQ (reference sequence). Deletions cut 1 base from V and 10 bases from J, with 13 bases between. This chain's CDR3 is CASSLVRGEGAFF. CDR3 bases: TGTGCCAGCAGCTTAGTTCGCGGAGAGGGAGCTTTCTTT.

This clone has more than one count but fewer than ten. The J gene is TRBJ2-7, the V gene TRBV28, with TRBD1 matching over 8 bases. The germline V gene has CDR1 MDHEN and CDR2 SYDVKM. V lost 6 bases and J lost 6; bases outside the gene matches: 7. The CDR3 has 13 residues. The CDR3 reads CASRVQGAAEQYF. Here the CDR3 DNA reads TGTGCCAGCAGGGTCCAGGGGGCGGCCGAGCAGTACTTC.